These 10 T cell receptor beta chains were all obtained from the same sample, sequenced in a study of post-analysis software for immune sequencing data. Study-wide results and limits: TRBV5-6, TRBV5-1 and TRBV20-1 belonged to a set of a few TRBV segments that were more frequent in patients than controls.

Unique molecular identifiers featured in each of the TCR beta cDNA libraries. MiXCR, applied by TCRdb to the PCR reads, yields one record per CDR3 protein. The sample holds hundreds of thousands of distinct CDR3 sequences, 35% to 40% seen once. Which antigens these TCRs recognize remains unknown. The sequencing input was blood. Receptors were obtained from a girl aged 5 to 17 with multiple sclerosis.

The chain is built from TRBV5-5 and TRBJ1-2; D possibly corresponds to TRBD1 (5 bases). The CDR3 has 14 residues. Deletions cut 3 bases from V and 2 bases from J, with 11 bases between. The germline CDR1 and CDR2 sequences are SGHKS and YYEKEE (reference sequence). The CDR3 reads CASSWADINYGYTF. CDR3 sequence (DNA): TGTGCCAGCAGCTGGGCGGACATAAACTATGGCTACACCTTC. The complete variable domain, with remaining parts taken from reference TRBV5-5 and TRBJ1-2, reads DAGVTQSPTHLIKTRGQQVTLRCSPISGHKSVSWYQQVLGQGPQFIFQYYEKEERGRGNFPDRFSARQFPNYSSELNVNALLLGDSALYLCASSWADINYGYTFGSGTRLTVV.

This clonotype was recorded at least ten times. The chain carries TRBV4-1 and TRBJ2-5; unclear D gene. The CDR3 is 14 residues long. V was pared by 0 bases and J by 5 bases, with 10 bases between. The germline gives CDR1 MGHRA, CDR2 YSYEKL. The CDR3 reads CASSQESTTETQYF. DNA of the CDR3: TGCGCCAGCAGCCAAGAGTCGACCACCGAGACCCAGTACTTC.

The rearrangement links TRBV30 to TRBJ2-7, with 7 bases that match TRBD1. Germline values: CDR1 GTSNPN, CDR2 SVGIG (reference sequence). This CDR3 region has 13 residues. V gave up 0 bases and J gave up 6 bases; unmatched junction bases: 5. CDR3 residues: CAWSVGQFSEQYF. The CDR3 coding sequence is TGTGCCTGGAGTGTGGGACAGTTCAGCGAGCAGTACTTC.

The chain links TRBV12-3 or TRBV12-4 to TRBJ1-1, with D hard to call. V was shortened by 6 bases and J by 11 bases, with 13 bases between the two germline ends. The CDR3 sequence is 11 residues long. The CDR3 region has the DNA TGTGCCAGCAGCCAACAGTTCCGGGCTTTCTTT. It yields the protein CASSQQFRAFF.

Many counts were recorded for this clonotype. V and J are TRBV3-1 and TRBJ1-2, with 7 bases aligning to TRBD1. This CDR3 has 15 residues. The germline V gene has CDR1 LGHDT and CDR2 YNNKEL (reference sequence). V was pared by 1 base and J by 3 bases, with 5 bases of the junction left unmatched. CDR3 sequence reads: CASSQVGQRYYGYTF. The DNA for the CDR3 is TGTGCCAGCAGCCAAGTGGGACAGCGATACTATGGCTACACCTTC.

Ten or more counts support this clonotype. CDR3 loop: CATLAGGPAHEQFF. In DNA form, the CDR3 reads TGTGCCACCCTAGCGGGGGGGCCTGCCCATGAGCAGTTCTTC. This chain joins TRBV10-3 and TRBJ2-1; 12 nucleotides line up with TRBD2. Germline V gives CDR1 ENHRY, CDR2 SYGVKD. The CDR3 length is 14 residues. V shed 10 bases, J shed 8 bases, and the junction held 9 bases outside the gene matches.

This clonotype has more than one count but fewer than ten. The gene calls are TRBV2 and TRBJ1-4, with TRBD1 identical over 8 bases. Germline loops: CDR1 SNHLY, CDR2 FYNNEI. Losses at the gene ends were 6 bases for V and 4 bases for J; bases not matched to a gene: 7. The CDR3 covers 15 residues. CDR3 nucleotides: TGTGCCAGCAGCGTTGCAGGGGGCATTAATGAAAAACTGTTTTTT. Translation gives CASSVAGGINEKLFF.

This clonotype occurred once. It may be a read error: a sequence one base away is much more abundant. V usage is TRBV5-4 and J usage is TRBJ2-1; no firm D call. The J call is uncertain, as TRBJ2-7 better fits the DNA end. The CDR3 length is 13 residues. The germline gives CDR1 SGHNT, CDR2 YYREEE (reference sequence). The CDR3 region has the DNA TGTGCCAGCAGCTCGACGTCCTACAATGAGCAGTACTTC. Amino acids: CASSSTSYNEQYF.

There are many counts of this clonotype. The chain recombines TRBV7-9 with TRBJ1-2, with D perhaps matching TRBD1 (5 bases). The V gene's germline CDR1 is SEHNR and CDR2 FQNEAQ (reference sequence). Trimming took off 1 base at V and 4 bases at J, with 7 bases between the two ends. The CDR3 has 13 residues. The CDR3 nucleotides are TGTGCCAGCAGCTTAGGGACACCCTATGGCTACACCTTC. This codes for CASSLGTPYGYTF.

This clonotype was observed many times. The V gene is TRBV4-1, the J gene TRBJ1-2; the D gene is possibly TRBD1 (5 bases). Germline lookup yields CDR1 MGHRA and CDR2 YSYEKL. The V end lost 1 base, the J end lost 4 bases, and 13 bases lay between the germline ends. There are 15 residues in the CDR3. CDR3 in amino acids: CASSQVQGSSYGYTF. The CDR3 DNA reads TGCGCCAGCAGCCAAGTTCAGGGTTCTAGCTATGGCTACACCTTC.